These 27 T cell receptor beta chains were all obtained from the same sample, sequenced in a study of T cell clonality in common variable immunodeficiency. Sequencing used immunoSEQ multiplex PCR; TCRdb keeps in-frame clones, though not all of them. The repertoire consists of approximately 60,000 clones, none detected only once. Sequenced sample: peripheral blood mononuclear cells. The receptors shown here come from a person aged 18-69 years in good health.

The table lists this clone with many counts. The read stops 3 residues short of the end of the CDR3; the missing end is completed from the germline J gene. The chain joins TRBV20-1 to TRBJ2-1, with 7 bases aligning to TRBD1. The CDR3 length is 15 residues. V dropped 3 bases and J dropped 6; count of bases not matched to a gene: 11. Germline V CDR1 and CDR2: DFQATT, SNEGSKA (reference sequence). CDR3 sequence reads: CSASFLQGLGNEQFF. Incomplete CDR3 DNA: TGCAGTGCTAGCTTTTTACAGGGGCTGGGCAATGAG.

This clone was recorded at least ten times. Coverage ceases 3 residues before the CDR3 finishes, and the germline J gene fills in the end. This rearrangement joins TRBV2 to TRBJ2-5, with 9 nucleotides matching TRBD1. Per germline, CDR1 SNHLY and CDR2 FYNNEI. This CDR3 region has 14 residues. Unmatched junction bases numbered 6, after V lost 5 bases and J lost 5 bases. This chain's CDR3 is CASSRDRAGETQYF. The part of the CDR3 DNA that was read is TGTGCCAGCAGTAGGGACAGGGCCGGGGAGACC.

This clone was detected many times. With the read ending 3 residues before the CDR3 end, the germline J gene is used to fill in that end. The V and J genes are TRBV29-1 and TRBJ1-1; no clear D gene. This CDR3 comprises 13 residues. Germline values: CDR1 SQVTM, CDR2 ANQGSEA. The V end lost 1 base, the J end lost 0 bases, and 6 bases lay between the germline ends. The covered CDR3 bases are TGCAGCGTTGAAGGGCGGTTGAACACTGAA. It translates to CSVEGRLNTE. The full CDR3 is CSVEGRLNTEAFF.

This clone was picked up many times. Read coverage stops 3 residues before the CDR3 terminus; the germline J gene supplies the remainder. J is TRBJ1-1 and V is TRBV10-3; TRBD1 matches at 8 bases. The CDR3 has 15 residues. Looked up from germline, CDR1 is ENHRY and CDR2 is SYGVKD. CDR3 in amino acids: CAISEVQGDPPEAFF. The DNA read from the CDR3 is TGTGCCATCAGTGAAGTACAGGGGGATCCTCCCGAA.

This clone has a count of ten or more. The read ends 3 residues before the CDR3 terminus; that terminus is restored from the germline J gene. The V call is TRBV20-1, the J call TRBJ2-4; TRBD2 is a possible D gene (6 bases). The V gene lost 5 bases and the J gene lost 6 bases, with 14 bases spanning the gap. The CDR3 has 13 amino acids. Germline CDR1 and CDR2: DFQATT and SNEGSKA (reference sequence). CDR3 DNA, as far as it was read: TGCAGTGCTCCCCGGGACTTTTCAAACATT. As protein: CSAPRDFSNI. The full-length CDR3 reads as CSAPRDFSNIQYF.

The sequenced CDR3 bases are TGTGCCAGCAGCGGTGGACTAGCGGGTGGCTCG. It is translated as CASSGGLAGGS. The full CDR3 protein reads CASSGGLAGGSQYF. The genes are TRBV7-9 and TRBJ2-3, with 11 bases fitting TRBD2. The sequenced fragment ends 3 residues before the CDR3 boundary, so the rest is inferred from the germline J gene. This CDR3 has 14 residues. Germline CDR1 is SEHNR and CDR2 is FQNEAQ (reference sequence).

This clone has ten or more counts. The read terminates 3 residues ahead of where the CDR3 ends, so the germline J gene completes it. The chain uses TRBV6-4 and TRBJ1-1, with D perhaps TRBD1 (5 bases). This CDR3 comprises 14 residues. CDR1 and CDR2 from the germline V gene are MRHNA and SNTAGT. Trimming took off 6 bases at V and 1 base at J, with 12 bases between the two ends. CDR3 residues: CASRPGGQNTEAFF. The covered CDR3 bases are TGTGCCAGCAGACCCGGCGGACAGAACACTGAA.

Only a few counts were recorded for this clone. The read falls 3 residues short of the CDR3 end, and the missing part is taken from the germline J gene. The J gene is TRBJ1-2, the V gene TRBV5-6, with TRBD1 matching over 9 bases. The CDR3 contains 14 residues. Trimming cost V 4 bases and J 4 bases; bases outside gene matches: 5. The V gene's germline CDR1 is SGHDT and CDR2 YYEEEE. The DNA read from the CDR3 is TGTGCCAGCAGCGTGACAGGGGGAGGCTATGGC. This sequence encodes CASSVTGGGYG. The CDR3 as a whole reads CASSVTGGGYGYTF.

The table lists this clone with many counts. The read ends 3 residues early relative to the CDR3; the germline J gene fills the gap. The chain uses TRBV10-3 and TRBJ2-4, with a weak D call TRBD1 (6 bases). Trimming pared 0 bases from V and 0 bases from J, leaving 15 bases between. The CDR3 is 18 residues long. Per the germline V gene, CDR1 is ENHRY and CDR2 is SYGVKD. CDR3 sequence: CAISESPRDTVAKNIQYF. Incomplete CDR3 DNA: TGTGCCATCAGTGAGTCCCCCCGGGACACTGTAGCCAAAAACATT.

This clone showed up just a few times. The read ends 3 residues before the CDR3 terminus; that terminus is restored from the germline J gene. The chain uses TRBV27 and TRBJ2-7, with D possibly being TRBD2 (5 bases). CDR1 and CDR2 from the germline V gene are MNHEY and SMNVEV (reference sequence). This CDR3 comprises 14 residues. V lost 0 bases and J lost 0, with 6 bases in between. The CDR3 protein is CASSLSEGSYEQYF. The DNA read from the CDR3 is TGTGCCAGCAGTTTATCAGAGGGCTCCTACGAG.

Ten or more counts support this clone. The read halts 3 residues ahead of the CDR3 end, with the missing end drawn from the germline J gene. This sequence joins TRBV30 and TRBJ2-3; D unresolved. Germline CDR1 and CDR2: GTSNPN and SVGIG (reference sequence). The CDR3 contains 13 residues. V dropped 0 bases and J dropped 5 bases, with 9 bases sitting between them. The DNA read from the CDR3 is TGTGCCTGGAGTGTACGAGTCGGAGATACG. It translates to CAWSVRVGDT. The whole CDR3 reads CAWSVRVGDTQYF.

This clone has a count of ten or more. Coverage ceases 3 residues before the CDR3 finishes, and the germline J gene fills in the end. This rearrangement joins TRBV6-2 or TRBV6-3 to TRBJ2-2; D may be TRBD2 (5 bases). This CDR3 is 17 amino acids long. Germline values: CDR1 MNHEY, CDR2 SVGEGT. The V end was cut by 6 bases, the J end by 7 bases, with 24 bases between. CDR3 protein: CASSLAQRWRLNGELFF. CDR3 bases read: TGTGCCAGCAGCCTAGCCCAAAGGTGGAGATTGAACGGGGAG.

The covered CDR3 bases are TGTGCCAGCAGTGTACGGGGGGCACTGAATGAG. Encoded protein: CASSVRGALNE. In full, the CDR3 reads CASSVRGALNEQFF. The chain is built from TRBV2 and TRBJ2-1; D is possibly TRBD2 (7 bases). The sequence runs out 3 residues before the end of the CDR3; the remainder is reconstructed from the germline J gene. The germline V gene encodes CDR1 SNHLY and CDR2 FYNNEI. This CDR3 has 14 amino acids. V gave up 4 bases and J gave up 7 bases, with 14 bases separating them.

This clone came up a few times. The same CDR3 can be traced to other DNA sequences in this sample. The sequenced part of the CDR3 DNA is TGCAGTGCGTCGGACAGGGTAAACGAAGGA. Encoded protein: CSASDRVNEG. The CDR3, in full, reads CSASDRVNEGYTF. The J gene is TRBJ1-2, the V gene TRBV20-1; 8 positions agree with TRBD1. The read ends 3 residues early relative to the CDR3; the germline J gene fills the gap. CDR3 length: 13 residues. Germline loops: CDR1 DFQATT, CDR2 SNEGSKA (reference sequence).

This clone was counted at least ten times. The read terminates 3 residues before the CDR3 end, so the remaining end is supplied by the germline J gene. V gene TRBV19 combines with J gene TRBJ2-6; TRBD2 matches at 7 bases. From germline, CDR1 is LNHDA and CDR2 SQIVND (reference sequence). The CDR3 covers 16 residues. Unmatched junction bases numbered 8, after V lost 8 bases and J lost 1 base. CDR3 in amino acids: CASGQGGISGANVLTF. CDR3 bases read: TGTGCCAGTGGCCAGGGAGGGATTTCTGGGGCCAACGTC.

In its sample, this clone was seen many times. Read sequence stops 3 residues before the CDR3 end, and the germline J gene provides the missing end. V is TRBV6-2 or TRBV6-3 and J is TRBJ1-2; tentative D call: TRBD1 (6 bases). Germline CDR1 reads MNHEY; CDR2 reads SVGEGT. The V end lost 2 bases, the J end lost 5 bases, and 18 bases lay between the germline ends. CDR3 length: 16 residues. The CDR3 reads CASSYNREYMGYGYTF. CDR3 DNA (partial): TGTGCCAGCAGTTACAACAGGGAGTATATGGGATATGGC.

This clone occurred many times. The read stops 3 residues short of the end of the CDR3; the missing end is completed from the germline J gene. The genes are TRBV6-1 and TRBJ2-7; perhaps TRBD1 as D (6 bases). The CDR3 runs to 15 residues. Germline CDR1 and CDR2: MNHNS and SASEGT. Trimming left V 2 bases short and J 1 base short, with 12 bases between. The part of the CDR3 DNA that was read is TGTGCCAGCAGTGAATGGGGGCTTCGTTCCTACGAG. Translated, it gives CASSEWGLRSYE. The whole CDR3 region reads CASSEWGLRSYEQYF.

Ten or more counts support this clone. Read data end 3 residues before the CDR3 end; the end is taken from the germline J gene. The chain recombines TRBV6-1 with TRBJ2-5; D not certain. Trimming removed 2 bases from V and 5 bases from J, with 6 bases in between. This CDR3 region has 12 residues. Germline V gene sequence: CDR1 MNHNS, CDR2 SASEGT. The sequenced CDR3 bases are TGTGCCAGCAGTGAACAAAGGGAGACC. Protein sequence: CASSEQRET. The entire CDR3 reads CASSEQRETQYF.

This clone was counted ten times or more. The CDR3 is cut off 3 residues early in the read; its end comes from the germline J gene. The V and J genes are TRBV2 and TRBJ2-3; D perhaps matches TRBD1 (5 bases). V was clipped by 11 bases and J by 6 bases, with 21 bases between them. In germline, CDR1 is SNHLY, CDR2 FYNNEI. The CDR3 has 14 amino acids. CDR3 DNA (partial): TGTGCCTCTTGTGCCCAGGGTTTGTCCGATACG. Its translation is CASCAQGLSDT. In full, the CDR3 is CASCAQGLSDTQYF.

This clone has ten or more counts. The DNA ends 3 residues before the CDR3 does, and the rest of the CDR3 is filled in from the germline J gene. V gene TRBV5-4 combines with J gene TRBJ2-2; D not resolved. Trimming stripped 4 bases from V and 1 base from J, with 5 bases between. Germline CDR1 and CDR2: SGHNT and YYREEE (reference sequence). This CDR3 has 13 amino acids. This chain's CDR3 is CASSPRNTGELFF. The CDR3 bases that were read are TGTGCCAGCAGCCCCAGGAACACCGGGGAG.

On this clone: From the germline J gene comes the end of the CDR3, since the read stops 3 residues before it. This chain uses TRBV7-2 with TRBJ1-1; maybe TRBD1 (5 bases). Trimming left V 5 bases short and J 3 bases short, with 13 bases between. The CDR3 has 14 residues. The V gene's germline CDR1 is SGHTA and CDR2 FQGNSA. CDR3 sequence: CASSLDRMYTEAFF. Incomplete CDR3 DNA: TGTGCCAGCAGCCTCGACAGAATGTACACTGAA.

In its sample, this clone was seen many times. The CDR3 goes on 3 residues after the read ends, and that part is filled in from the germline J gene. V is TRBV12-3 or TRBV12-4 and J is TRBJ2-7; D uncertain. V was trimmed by 5 bases and J by 3 bases, leaving 17 bases between them. This CDR3 contains 15 residues. CDR3 DNA, as far as it was read: TGTGCCAGCAGTCTCGGGTCGGTTAGTCTCTACGAG. This codes for CASSLGSVSLYE. The full CDR3 is CASSLGSVSLYEQYF.

This clone was counted only a few times. CDR3 residues: CASSPQVNQPQYF. Incomplete CDR3 DNA: TGTGCCAGCAGCCCACAGGTAAATCAGCCG. The chain couples TRBV7-2 to TRBJ2-3; the D gene is possibly TRBD1 (5 bases). With the read ending 3 residues before the CDR3 end, the germline J gene is used to fill in that end. Germline V CDR1 and CDR2: SGHTA, FQGNSA. The CDR3 covers 13 residues. Full variable domain (outside the CDR3, taken from reference TRBV7-2 and TRBJ2-3): GAGVSQSPSNKVTEKGKDVELRCDPISGHTALYWYRQSLGQGLEFLIYFQGNSAPDKSGLPSDRFSAERTGGSVSTLTIQRTQQEDSAVYLCASSPQVNQPQYFGPGTRLTVL.

This clone came up many times. The read finishes 3 residues shy of the CDR3 end, and the germline J gene is used to complete it. V and J are TRBV6-4 and TRBJ2-1; TRBD1 agrees at 10 bases. V was pared by 0 bases and J by 3 bases, with 2 bases of the junction left unmatched. Germline V CDR1 and CDR2: MRHNA, SNTAGT. The CDR3 covers 16 residues. Here the CDR3 reads CASSDSGTGDYNEQFF. Partial CDR3 DNA: TGTGCCAGCAGTGACTCCGGGACAGGGGACTACAATGAG.

This clone has ten or more counts. The read ends 3 residues before the CDR3 terminus; that terminus is restored from the germline J gene. This chain links TRBV7-9 with TRBJ1-1; D perhaps matches TRBD1 (5 bases). Germline CDR1 SEHNR, CDR2 FQNEAQ (reference sequence). V lost 3 bases and J lost 6, with 14 bases in between. This CDR3 comprises 14 residues. CDR3 DNA (partial): TGTGCCAGCAGCTTCGACAGCGATAGGGCTGAA. This gives the protein CASSFDSDRAE. The whole CDR3 protein is CASSFDSDRAEAFF.

This clone has ten or more counts. Read coverage stops 3 residues before the CDR3 terminus; the germline J gene supplies the remainder. The genes are TRBV5-1 and TRBJ1-5; possibly TRBD1 for D (5 bases). The CDR3 contains 15 residues. Germline CDR1 reads SGHRS; CDR2 reads YFSETQ. The V end lost 2 bases, the J end lost 0 bases, and 9 bases lay between the germline ends. The CDR3 loop reads CASSFVGGSNQPQHF. Partial CDR3 DNA: TGCGCCAGCAGCTTCGTGGGGGGTAGCAATCAGCCC.

The table lists this clone with many counts. Read sequence stops 3 residues before the CDR3 end, and the germline J gene provides the missing end. The genes are TRBV19 and TRBJ2-2; possible D gene TRBD2, 6 bases. Trimming pared 8 bases from V and 0 bases from J, leaving 10 bases between. Germline assignment: CDR1 LNHDA and CDR2 SQIVND (reference sequence). CDR3 length: 14 residues. The CDR3 sequence is CASQGGANTGELFF. The CDR3 bases that were read are TGTGCCAGTCAGGGCGGGGCGAACACCGGGGAG.